The 9 T cell receptor beta chains below all came from one sample that was sequenced in a study of blood T cell repertoires in COVID-19. Data came from immunoSEQ multiplex PCR; TCRdb stores just in-frame clones and leaves some out. Among roughly 130,000 clones listed, less than 90% were seen once. The sequenced sample was peripheral blood. These receptors were collected from a human donor with COVID-19, enrolled during active disease. The donor label of this sample is uncertain.

CDR3: CASRQRQGSDEQYF. CDR3 in DNA: TGTGCCAGCAGGCAACGACAGGGGAGCGACGAGCAGTACTTC. V is TRBV5-5 and J is TRBJ2-7; 8 nucleotides align to TRBD1. Trimming took 5 bases from V and 5 from J; bases not matched to a gene: 9. The CDR3 length is 14 residues. CDR1 is SGHKS, CDR2 YYEKEE, per germline (reference sequence).

On this clone: An end of the junction differs from the germline gene, which may be a read error. The CDR3 reads CASSSLASGQGPKGDGYTF. CDR3 nucleotides: TGTGCCAGCAGTTCTTTAGCATCGGGACAGGGGCCTAAAGGGGATGGCTACACCTTC. The rearrangement links TRBV10-2 to TRBJ1-2, with 10 bases lining up with TRBD1. The CDR3 sequence is 19 residues long. CDR1 WSHSY and CDR2 SAAADI come from the germline V gene.

In this sample, this clone turned up once. The chain carries TRBV7-3 and TRBJ1-1, with TRBD1 as a possible D gene (5 bases). V was trimmed by 5 bases and J by 0 bases, leaving 13 bases between them. CDR1 and CDR2 (germline): SGHTA, FQGTGA. This CDR3 contains 15 residues. CDR3 sequence reads: CASSTYTGLNTEAFF. The CDR3 coding sequence is TGTGCCAGCAGCACCTATACAGGTTTGAACACTGAAGCTTTCTTT.

The CDR3 bases are TGTGCCACCACAGGGGAGGTTGTTGGCTACACCTTC. Amino acid sequence: CATTGEVVGYTF. The chain combines TRBV19 with TRBJ1-2; 7 bases are a match to TRBD1. Trimming removed 10 bases from V and 7 bases from J; junction bases left unmatched: 9. Germline assignment: CDR1 LNHDA and CDR2 SQIVND (reference sequence). This CDR3 is 12 amino acids long.

The rearrangement links TRBV4-1 to TRBJ2-7, with D unclear. This CDR3 has 12 residues. Germline V gene lookup returns CDR1 MGHRA and CDR2 YSYEKL. Deletions cut 4 bases from V and 5 bases from J, with 9 bases between. In nucleotides, the CDR3 is TGCGCCAGCAGCCGCGGTTTAAACGAGCAGTACTTC. Its protein product is CASSRGLNEQYF.

This clone was detected a few times. V is TRBV11-2 and J is TRBJ1-6; 9 nucleotides line up with TRBD1. The CDR3 contains 15 residues. V shed 2 bases and J 7 bases; nucleotides not matched to a gene: 3. Per the germline V gene, CDR1 is SGHAT and CDR2 is FQNNGV. Here the CDR3 reads CASSLRQGGNSPLHF. The DNA for the CDR3 is TGTGCCAGCAGCTTACGACAGGGGGGCAATTCACCCCTCCACTTT.

The V and J genes are TRBV7-9 and TRBJ1-1; 7 bases line up with TRBD1. The CDR3 is made up of 13 amino acids. Germline CDR1 is SEHNR and CDR2 is FQNEAQ (reference sequence). The V gene end was trimmed by 3 bases and the J gene end by 6 bases; junction bases not matched to a gene: 4. CDR3 residues: CASSFGQAAEAFF. The CDR3 region has the DNA TGTGCCAGCAGCTTTGGACAGGCCGCTGAAGCTTTCTTT.

The rearrangement joins TRBV15 to TRBJ1-6; no firm D call. The CDR3 consists of 15 residues. From germline, CDR1 is LNHNV and CDR2 YYDKDF (reference sequence). V lost 4 bases and J 7 bases, leaving 14 bases between the germline ends. The CDR3 sequence is CATSKEAIRNSPLHF. CDR3 nucleotide sequence: TGTGCCACCAGCAAAGAAGCGATCCGCAATTCACCCCTCCACTTT.

V gene TRBV28 combines with J gene TRBJ1-3; weak D call: TRBD1 (5 bases). This CDR3 is built from 15 residues. Per the germline V gene, CDR1 is MDHEN and CDR2 is SYDVKM. V was shortened by 2 bases and J by 3 bases, with 11 bases between the two germline ends. The CDR3 region has the DNA TGTGCCAGCAGTTTAGGGGGGATCGTTGGAAACACCATATATTTT. This translates into CASSLGGIVGNTIYF.